Each of the 2 T cell receptor beta chains below was sequenced from the same sample in a study of naive and memory T cell subsets. The beta constant-region primer was an equimolar mix of two oligonucleotides covering TRBC1 and TRBC2. TCRdb itself ran the UMI-ligation and nested PCR reads through MiXCR, one entry per CDR3 protein. The sample yields approximately 85,000 distinct CDR3 sequences, 7% seen once. Sequences were obtained from central memory CD4+ T cells from blood. The receptors stem from a human donor in good health.

This clonotype has more than one count but fewer than ten. The chain carries TRBV18 and TRBJ2-1; 7 bases align to TRBD2. This CDR3 contains 13 residues. V shed 5 bases, J shed 9 bases, and the junction held 7 bases outside the gene matches. In germline, CDR1 is KGHSH, CDR2 LQKENI. The CDR3 loop is CASSARWEGEQFF. Written as DNA, the CDR3 is TGTGCCAGCTCAGCCCGATGGGAGGGTGAGCAGTTCTTC.

The sample holds many counts of this clonotype. The chain carries TRBV7-2 and TRBJ2-7; D is possibly TRBD1 (6 bases). Between the trimmed V and J ends, which lost 3 bases and 1 base, there was a span of 10 bases. Germline loops: CDR1 SGHTA, CDR2 FQGNSA. The CDR3 is 14 residues long. The CDR3 DNA is TGTGCCAGCAGCTTGGACAGCAAGTCCTACGAGCAGTACTTC. Protein product: CASSLDSKSYEQYF.